This T cell receptor (beta chain) was documented in a study of control samples from healthy donors and cancer patients. Repertoires were generated with immunoSEQ multiplex PCR, while TCRdb's copy carries only in-frame clones and drops some. Among 90,000 or so clones listed, approximately 91% were seen once. The germline V gene encodes CDR1 SGDLS and CDR2 YYNGEE. This CDR3 is built from 14 residues. V lost 5 bases, J lost 1 base, and 5 bases stayed unmatched. The sample taken for sequencing was blood. V gene TRBV9 combines with J gene TRBJ1-1; TRBD1 matches 7 bases. This sequence was found in a woman aged 60-75 years in good health. The CDR3 sequence: CASSRGQQNTEAFF. In DNA form, the CDR3 reads TGTGCCAGCAGTCGGGGACAGCAGAACACTGAAGCTTTCTTT. Looking up the rest from reference TRBV9 and TRBJ1-1 gives the full variable domain: DSGVTQTPKHLITATGQRVTLRCSPRSGDLSVYWYQQSLDQGLQFLIQYYNGEERAKGNILERFSAQQFPDLHSELNLSSLELGDSALYFCASSRGQQNTEAFFGQGTRLTVV.